This TCR beta chain derives from a study of shared clonotypes between healthy human individuals. Only in-frame clones appear in the TCRdb table, and some are missing; sequencing was by immunoSEQ multiplex PCR. The table records approximately 1,000,000 clones, 75% to 85% of them present only once. Of note for this clone: What it binds is unknown.

CDR3 size: 12 residues. The germline CDR1 and CDR2 sequences are LGHNA and YSLEER. V dropped 3 bases and J dropped 7 bases, with 9 bases sitting between them. Study-wide findings and caveats: For naive CD4 cells, roughly 5% of clonotypes were shared across a handful of donors.

Sequenced input: memory CD4+ T cells from PBMCs. Documented subset: CD45RA-negative fraction. The chain couples TRBV4-3 to TRBJ1-2; unclear D gene. This receptor was identified in a man aged 18 to 29 in good health. Some clones in this sample may be carry-over from other donors' samples. In DNA, the CDR3 is TGCGCCAGCAGCCACGACGCGGCTGGCTACACCTTC. Its translation: CASSHDAAGYTF.